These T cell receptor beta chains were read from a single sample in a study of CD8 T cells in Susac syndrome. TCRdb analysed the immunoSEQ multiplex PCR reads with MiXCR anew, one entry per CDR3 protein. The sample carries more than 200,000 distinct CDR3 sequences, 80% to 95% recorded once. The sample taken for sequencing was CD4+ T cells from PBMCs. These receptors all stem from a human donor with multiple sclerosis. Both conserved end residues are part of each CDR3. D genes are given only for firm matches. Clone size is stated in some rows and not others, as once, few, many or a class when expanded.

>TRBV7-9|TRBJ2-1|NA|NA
CASSSSLPGRSYNEQFF
TGTGCCAGCAGCTCTTCCCTTCCGGGGAGGTCCTACAATGAGCAGTTCTTC
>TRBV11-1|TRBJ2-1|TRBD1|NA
CASSSRDRGNNEQFF
TGTGCCAGCAGCTCACGGGACAGGGGGAACAATGAGCAGTTCTTC
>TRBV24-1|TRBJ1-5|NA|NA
CATSDFPGTGGNQPQHF
TGTGCCACCAGTGATTTTCCAGGGACGGGGGGCAATCAGCCCCAGCATTTT
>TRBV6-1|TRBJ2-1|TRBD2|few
CASSGRLAASREQFF
TGTGCCAGCAGTGGAAGGCTAGCGGCCAGTCGCGAGCAGTTCTTC
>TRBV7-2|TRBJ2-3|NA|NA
CASSLVWGGATTDTQYF
TGTGCCAGCAGCTTAGTCTGGGGCGGAGCCACCACAGATACGCAGTATTTT
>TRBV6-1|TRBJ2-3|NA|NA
CASSEVFGTPDTQYF
TGTGCCAGCAGTGAAGTCTTTGGGACTCCAGATACGCAGTATTTT
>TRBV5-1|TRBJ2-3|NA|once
CASSKRQVSDTQYF
TGCGCCAGCAGCAAGAGACAGGTGTCAGATACGCAGTATTTT
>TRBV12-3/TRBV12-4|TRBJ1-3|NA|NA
CASSLLLGDTIYF
TGTGCCAGCAGTCTACTTTTGGGGGACACCATATATTTT
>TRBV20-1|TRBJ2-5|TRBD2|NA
CSARDMGGGGAGETQYF
TGCAGTGCTAGAGATATGGGAGGCGGGGGGGCTGGAGAGACCCAGTACTTC
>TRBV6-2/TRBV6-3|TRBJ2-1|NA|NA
CASSYAGSRMGEQFF
TGTGCCAGCAGTTACGCGGGGTCCCGTATGGGTGAGCAGTTCTTC
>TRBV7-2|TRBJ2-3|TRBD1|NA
CASSGTGQGPDTQYF
TGTGCCAGCAGCGGGACCGGACAGGGTCCAGATACGCAGTATTTT
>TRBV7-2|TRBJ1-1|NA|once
CASSFNGDGPEAFF
TGTGCCAGCAGCTTTAACGGGGACGGACCCGAAGCTTTCTTT
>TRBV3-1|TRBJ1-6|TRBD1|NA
CASSQGLGRTGGLYSPLHF
TGTGCCAGCAGCCAAGGATTGGGACGGACAGGGGGATTATATTCACCCCTCCACTTT
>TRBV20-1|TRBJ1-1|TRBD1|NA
CSAGPGTGAEAFF
TGCAGTGCTGGTCCCGGGACAGGGGCTGAAGCTTTCTTT
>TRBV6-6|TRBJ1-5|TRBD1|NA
CASSSPDRGNQPQHF
TGTGCCAGCAGTTCCCCGGACAGGGGCAATCAGCCCCAGCATTTT
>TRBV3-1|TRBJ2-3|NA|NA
CASSQDWELDTQYF
TGTGCCAGCAGCCAAGATTGGGAACTGGATACGCAGTATTTT
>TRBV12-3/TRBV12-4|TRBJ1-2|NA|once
CASSDPRGGGYGYTF
TGTGCCAGCAGTGATCCAAGGGGGGGCGGCTATGGCTACACCTTC
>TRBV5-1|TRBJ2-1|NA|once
CASSLGGTTSGNEQFF
TGCGCCAGCAGCTTGGGCGGGACCACCTCTGGCAATGAGCAGTTCTTC
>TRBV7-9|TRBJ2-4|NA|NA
CASSRGTKNIQYF
TGTGCCAGCAGTAGGGGGACCAAAAACATTCAGTACTTC
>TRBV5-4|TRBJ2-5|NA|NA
CASSLPGLAETQYF
TGTGCCAGCAGCTTGCCAGGGTTGGCGGAGACCCAGTACTTC
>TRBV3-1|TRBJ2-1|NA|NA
CASRRLDEQFF
TGTGCCAGCAGACGACTTGATGAGCAGTTCTTC
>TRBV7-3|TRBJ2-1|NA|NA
CASSHPGSEQFF
TGTGCCAGCAGCCACCCGGGGAGTGAGCAGTTCTTC
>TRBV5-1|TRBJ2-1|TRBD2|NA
CASSLALAGGTYNEQFF
TGCGCCAGCAGCTTGGCACTAGCGGGGGGTACCTACAATGAGCAGTTCTTC
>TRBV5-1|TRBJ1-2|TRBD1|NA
CASSLRAGGDYGYTF
TGCGCCAGCAGCCTAAGGGCAGGGGGCGACTATGGCTACACCTTC
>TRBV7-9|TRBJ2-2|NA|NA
CASSLAVGTNTGELFF
TGTGCCAGCAGCTTAGCTGTCGGAACGAACACCGGGGAGCTGTTTTTT
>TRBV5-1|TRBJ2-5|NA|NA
CASSLDRNQETQYF
TGCGCCAGCAGCTTGGACAGGAACCAAGAGACCCAGTACTTC
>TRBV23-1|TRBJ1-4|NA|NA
CASSRQGTTNEKLFF
TGCGCCAGCAGTCGGCAGGGGACAACTAATGAAAAACTGTTTTTT
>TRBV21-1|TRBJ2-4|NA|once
CASSKVGGAGLAKNIQYF
TGTGCCAGCAGCAAAGTAGGTGGGGCAGGACTGGCCAAAAACATTCAGTACTTC
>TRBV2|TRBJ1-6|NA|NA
CASSERGAENSPLHF
TGTGCCAGCAGTGAAAGAGGGGCGGAGAATTCACCCCTCCACTTT
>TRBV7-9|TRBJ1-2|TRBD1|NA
CASSRIQGAEGYTF
TGTGCCAGCAGCAGGATACAGGGGGCTGAAGGCTACACCTTC
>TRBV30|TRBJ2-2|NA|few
CAWSVQVDTGELFF
TGTGCCTGGAGTGTACAGGTAGACACCGGGGAGCTGTTTTTT